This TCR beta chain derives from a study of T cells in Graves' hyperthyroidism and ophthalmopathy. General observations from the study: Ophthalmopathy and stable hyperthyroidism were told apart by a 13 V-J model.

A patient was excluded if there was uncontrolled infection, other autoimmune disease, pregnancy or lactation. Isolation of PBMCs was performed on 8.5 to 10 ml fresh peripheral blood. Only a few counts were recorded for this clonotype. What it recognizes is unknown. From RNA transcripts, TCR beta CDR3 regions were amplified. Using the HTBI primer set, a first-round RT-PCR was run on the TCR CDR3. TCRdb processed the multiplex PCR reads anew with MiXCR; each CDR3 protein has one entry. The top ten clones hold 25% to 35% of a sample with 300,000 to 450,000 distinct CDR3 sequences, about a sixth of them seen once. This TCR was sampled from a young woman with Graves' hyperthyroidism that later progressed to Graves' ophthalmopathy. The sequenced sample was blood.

CDR3: CSAKNRDIMANEQFF. The DNA for the CDR3 is TGCAGTGCGAAAAACCGGGACATCATGGCCAATGAGCAGTTCTTC. The J gene is TRBJ2-1, the V gene TRBV20-1; a possible D gene is TRBD1 (6 bases). The V gene's germline CDR1 is DFQATT and CDR2 SNEGSKA (reference sequence). The V end lost 6 bases, the J end lost 6 bases, and 21 bases lay between the germline ends. This CDR3 contains 15 residues.